This TCR beta chain was profiled in a study of cytomegalovirus exposure and HLA in healthy donors. With 60 Vbeta and 13 Jbeta primers, the PCR was carried out. Produced via immunoSEQ multiplex PCR; TCRdb's table is partial and in-frame only. The sample table includes 180,000 or so clones. CDR1 and CDR2 from the germline V gene are SGDLS and YYNGEE. The CDR3 sequence is 16 residues long. The ends were cut back, 0 bases at V and 5 bases at J, with 17 bases in the middle. Healthy bone marrow donors supplied every sample. General study results and limits: Later, an analysis found that common viral pathogens appeared to be linked with several of the most significant clusters.

For this clone: Its antigen is still unknown.

Sequences were obtained from PBMCs. The chain couples TRBV9 to TRBJ2-5; D might be TRBD2 (5 bases). This TCR was sampled from a boy younger than 18 in good health and CMV-seronegative. CDR3 protein: CASSVGSGSIGETQYF. The CDR3 DNA reads TGTGCCAGCAGCGTAGGGAGCGGATCGATAGGGGAGACCCAGTACTTC.